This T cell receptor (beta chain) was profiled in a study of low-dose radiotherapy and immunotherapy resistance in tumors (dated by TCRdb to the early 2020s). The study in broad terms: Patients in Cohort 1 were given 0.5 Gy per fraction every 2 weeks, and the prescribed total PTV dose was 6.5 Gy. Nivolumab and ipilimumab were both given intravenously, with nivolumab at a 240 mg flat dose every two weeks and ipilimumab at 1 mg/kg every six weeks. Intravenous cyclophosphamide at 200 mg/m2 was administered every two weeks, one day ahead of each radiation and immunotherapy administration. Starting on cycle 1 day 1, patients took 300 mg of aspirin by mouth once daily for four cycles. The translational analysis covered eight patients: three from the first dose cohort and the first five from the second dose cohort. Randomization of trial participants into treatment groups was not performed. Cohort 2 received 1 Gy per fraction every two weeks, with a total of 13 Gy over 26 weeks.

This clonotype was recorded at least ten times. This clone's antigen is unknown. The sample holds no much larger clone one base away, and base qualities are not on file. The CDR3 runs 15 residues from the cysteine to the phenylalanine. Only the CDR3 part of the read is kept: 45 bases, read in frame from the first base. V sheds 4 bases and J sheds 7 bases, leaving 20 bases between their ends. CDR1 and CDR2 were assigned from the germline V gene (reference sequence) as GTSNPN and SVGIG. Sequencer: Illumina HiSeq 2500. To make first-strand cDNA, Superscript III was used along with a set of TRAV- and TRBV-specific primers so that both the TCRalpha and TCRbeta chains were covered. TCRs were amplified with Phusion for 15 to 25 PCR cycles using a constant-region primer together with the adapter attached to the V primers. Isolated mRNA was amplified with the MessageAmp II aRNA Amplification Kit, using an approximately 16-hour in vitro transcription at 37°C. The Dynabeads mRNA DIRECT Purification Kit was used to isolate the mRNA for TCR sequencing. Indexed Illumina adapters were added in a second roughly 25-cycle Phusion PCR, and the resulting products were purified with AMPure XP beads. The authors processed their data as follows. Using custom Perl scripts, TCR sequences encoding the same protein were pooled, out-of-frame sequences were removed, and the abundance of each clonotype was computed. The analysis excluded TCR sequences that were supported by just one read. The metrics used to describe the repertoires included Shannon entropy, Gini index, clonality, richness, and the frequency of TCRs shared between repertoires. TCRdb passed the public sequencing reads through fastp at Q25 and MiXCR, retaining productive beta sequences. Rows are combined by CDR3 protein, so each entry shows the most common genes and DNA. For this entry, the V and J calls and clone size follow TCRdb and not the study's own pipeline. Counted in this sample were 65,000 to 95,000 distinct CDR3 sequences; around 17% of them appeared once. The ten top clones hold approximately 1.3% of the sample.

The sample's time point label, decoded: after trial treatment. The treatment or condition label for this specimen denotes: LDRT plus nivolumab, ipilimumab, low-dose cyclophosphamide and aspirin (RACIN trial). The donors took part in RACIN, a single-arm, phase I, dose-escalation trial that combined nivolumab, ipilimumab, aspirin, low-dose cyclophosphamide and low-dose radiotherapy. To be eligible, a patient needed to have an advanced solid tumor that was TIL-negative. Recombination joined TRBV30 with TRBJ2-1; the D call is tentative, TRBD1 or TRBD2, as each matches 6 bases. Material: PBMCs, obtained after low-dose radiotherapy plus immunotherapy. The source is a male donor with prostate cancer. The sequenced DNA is TGTGCCTGGAATAGCGGAGGGGGGCCCGTGAATGAGCAGTTCTTC. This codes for CAWNSGGGPVNEQFF.